The TCR beta chain described here comes from a study of identical twins. TCRdb re-derived calls from the 5' RACE reads in MiXCR, one entry per CDR3 protein. The data hold 600,000 to 850,000 distinct CDR3 sequences, with about 20% observed a single time. With 5 bases removed from V and 0 bases from J, the gap between germline ends came to 11 bases. The V gene's germline CDR1 is MNHEY and CDR2 SVGEGT. The CDR3 is 15 residues long. In addition, the sample was reused for a study of T cells expressing NK-cell markers.

The chain combines TRBV6-2 or TRBV6-3 with TRBJ2-1, with unresolved D. The material sequenced was PBMCs. This sequence originates from a young woman in good health. The CDR3 reads CASSNRISSYNEQFF. The DNA for the CDR3 is TGTGCCAGCAGTAATCGGATAAGCTCCTACAATGAGCAGTTCTTC.